This T cell receptor (beta chain) was sequenced during a study of cytomegalovirus exposure and HLA in healthy donors. Notes on the study in general: Reported results showed that the classifier diagnosed cytomegalovirus status with high specificity and sensitivity. Researchers reported that a few CMV-associated chains were confirmed in vitro as CMV antigen-specific. Most TCR sequences proved rare, with some public TCRs found in many donors.

Worth noting for this clone: The antigen is unknown.

TCRdb's copy holds only in-frame clones and misses some; the assay was immunoSEQ multiplex PCR. Found here are some 65,000 clones, 85% to 95% of them singletons; the top ten hold around 4.5%. Sequencing was performed on PBMCs. The clonotype originates from a man between 18 and 35 years old in good health and CMV-seropositive.

The CDR3 here is CASRGGFGYTF. The CDR3 nucleotides are TGTGCCAGCCGCGGCGGTTTTGGCTACACCTTC. The chain links TRBV28 to TRBJ1-2; D remains ambiguous. The CDR3 totals 11 residues. Trimming shortened V by 8 bases and J by 7 bases, and 11 bases separated the two germline ends. The germline V gene has CDR1 MDHEN and CDR2 SYDVKM.